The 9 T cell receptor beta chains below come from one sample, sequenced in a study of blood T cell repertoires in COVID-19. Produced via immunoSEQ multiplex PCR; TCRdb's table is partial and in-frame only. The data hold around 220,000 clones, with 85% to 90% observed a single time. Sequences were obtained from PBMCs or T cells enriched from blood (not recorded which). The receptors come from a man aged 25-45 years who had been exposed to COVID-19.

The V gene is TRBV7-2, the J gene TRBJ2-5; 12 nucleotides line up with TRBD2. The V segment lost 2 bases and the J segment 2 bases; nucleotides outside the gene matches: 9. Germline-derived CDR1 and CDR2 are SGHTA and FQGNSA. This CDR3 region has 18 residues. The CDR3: CASSLILAGGLWQETQYF. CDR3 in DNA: TGTGCCAGCAGCTTAATCCTAGCGGGGGGGCTATGGCAAGAGACCCAGTACTTC.

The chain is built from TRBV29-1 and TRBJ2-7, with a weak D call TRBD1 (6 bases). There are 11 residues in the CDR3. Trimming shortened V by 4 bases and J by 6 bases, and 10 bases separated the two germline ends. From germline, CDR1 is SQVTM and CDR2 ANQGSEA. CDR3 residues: CSVVLGAEQYF. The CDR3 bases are TGCAGCGTTGTTTTGGGGGCCGAGCAGTACTTC.

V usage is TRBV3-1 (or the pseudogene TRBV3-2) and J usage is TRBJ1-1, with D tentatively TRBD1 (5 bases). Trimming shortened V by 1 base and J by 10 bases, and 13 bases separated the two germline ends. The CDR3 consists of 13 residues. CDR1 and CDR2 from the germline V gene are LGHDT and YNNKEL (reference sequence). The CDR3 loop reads CASSQVGAGLAFF. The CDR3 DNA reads TGTGCCAGCAGCCAAGTAGGGGCTGGCTTAGCTTTCTTT.

CDR3 sequence (DNA): TGTGCCAGCAGCTTAGCAGCGGGGAACACCGGGGAGCTGTTTTTT. It encodes CASSLAAGNTGELFF. The chain employs TRBV7-2 and TRBJ2-2; possible D gene TRBD2, 6 bases. The V gene lost 0 bases and the J gene lost 1 base, with 6 bases spanning the gap. The germline V gene encodes CDR1 SGHTA and CDR2 FQGNSA. The CDR3 length is 15 residues. The variable domain in full, with the rest retrieved from reference TRBV7-2 and TRBJ2-2, is GAGVSQSPSNKVTEKGKDVELRCDPISGHTALYWYRQSLGQGLEFLIYFQGNSAPDKSGLPSDRFSAERTGGSVSTLTIQRTQQEDSAVYLCASSLAAGNTGELFFGEGSRLTVL.

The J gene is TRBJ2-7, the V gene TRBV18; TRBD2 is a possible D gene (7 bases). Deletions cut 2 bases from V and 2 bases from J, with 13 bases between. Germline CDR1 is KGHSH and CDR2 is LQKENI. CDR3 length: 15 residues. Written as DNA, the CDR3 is TGTGCCAGCTCACCAGAAGGGGGGGCCACCTACGAGCAGTACTTC. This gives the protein CASSPEGGATYEQYF.

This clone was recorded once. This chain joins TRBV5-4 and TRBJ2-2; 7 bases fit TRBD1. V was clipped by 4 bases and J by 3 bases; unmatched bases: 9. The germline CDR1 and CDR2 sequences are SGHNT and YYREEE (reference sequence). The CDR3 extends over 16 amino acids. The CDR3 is CASSRAGRGYTGELFF. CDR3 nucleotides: TGTGCCAGCAGCCGGGCCGGCAGGGGGTACACCGGGGAGCTGTTTTTT.

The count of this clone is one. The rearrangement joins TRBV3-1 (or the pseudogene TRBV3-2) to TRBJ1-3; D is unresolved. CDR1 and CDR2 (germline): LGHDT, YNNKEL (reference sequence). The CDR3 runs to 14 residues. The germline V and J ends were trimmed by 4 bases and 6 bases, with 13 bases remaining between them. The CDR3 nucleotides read TGTGCCAGCAGCCCAGTTGCTCTGGCAAACACCATATATTTT. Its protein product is CASSPVALANTIYF.

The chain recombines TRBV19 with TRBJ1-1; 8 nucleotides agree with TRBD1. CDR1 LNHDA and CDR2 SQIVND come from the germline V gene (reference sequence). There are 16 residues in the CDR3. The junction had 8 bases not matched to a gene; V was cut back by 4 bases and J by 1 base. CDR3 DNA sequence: TGTGCCAGTAGTACCCTCAGGGGGCAGCGGAACACTGAAGCTTTCTTT. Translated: CASSTLRGQRNTEAFF.

The CDR3 DNA is TGTGCCAGCAAACCAAGACAGGGGTTTAACACTGAAGCTTTCTTT. Translating gives CASKPRQGFNTEAFF. The chain employs TRBV3-1 (or the pseudogene TRBV3-2) and TRBJ1-1, with 8 bases matching TRBD1. V lost 7 bases, J lost 2 bases, and 9 bases stayed unmatched. The CDR3 spans 15 residues. CDR1 and CDR2 from the germline V gene are LGHDT and YNNKEL (reference sequence).